Sequencing of this T cell receptor (beta chain) was carried out in a study of T cell responses to AZD1222 COVID-19 vaccine. Study background: Timing groups of about 4 and about 12 weeks for second doses were pooled. Whole-study results and caveats: A mostly white British donor set with more females was recruited, and clonal diversity was possibly underestimated.

This CDR3 contains 14 residues. Germline loops: CDR1 SGDLS, CDR2 YYNGEE. V gave up 3 bases and J gave up 4 bases, with 11 bases separating them. For this clone: Its matching antigen is unknown.

Assay: immunoSEQ multiplex PCR; the TCRdb copy retains only in-frame clones and omits some. The table shows 130,000 or so clones, with roughly 92% occurring only once. The starting material was peripheral blood, obtained on day 0 of AZD1222 vaccination. V and J are TRBV9 and TRBJ1-3; TRBD1 is a possible D gene (6 bases). The receptor was isolated from an adult in good health. CDR3 protein: CASSGPGVGNTIYF. CDR3 DNA sequence: TGTGCCAGCAGCGGCCCAGGGGTCGGAAACACCATATATTTT.